The sequence of this TCR beta chain was determined in a study of shared clonotypes between healthy human individuals. Clones were sequenced by immunoSEQ multiplex PCR, and TCRdb holds only the in-frame ones, with some missing. Here the sample spans approximately 2.1 million clones, more than 85% being singletons. The sequence was collected from a man younger than 30 in good health. Some clones in this sample may be carry-over from other donors' samples. Sequencing was carried out using naive CD4+ T cells from PBMCs. Subset: CD45RA+ positively selected.

This chain's CDR3 is CASSAQGRENEQFF. In DNA, the CDR3 is TGTGCCAGCAGTGCTCAGGGCAGGGAAAATGAGCAGTTCTTC. The V and J genes are TRBV2 and TRBJ2-1, with D maybe TRBD1 (5 bases). Germline assignment: CDR1 SNHLY and CDR2 FYNNEI. V lost 4 bases, J lost 7 bases, and 14 bases lay in between. The CDR3 extends over 14 amino acids.